A selection of T cell receptor beta chains follows, all from one sample in a study of Ad26.COV2.S vaccination and SARS-CoV-2 variants. The protocol was immunoSEQ multiplex PCR, while the TCRdb copy is restricted to in-frame clones and leaves out a portion. This sample carries some 320,000 clones, around four fifths of them seen once, and the ten largest clones take 2% to 2.5%. The sequenced sample was peripheral blood, obtained in a trial of Ad26.COV2.S vaccine versus placebo. Source of these receptors: a person aged 18-65 years who received the Ad26.COV2.S COVID-19 vaccine or a placebo. CDR3s include the opening cysteine and the closing phenylalanine or tryptophan. Clone size is shown for a subset of rows, as once, few, many or a class of expanded clone.

TRBV6-2/TRBV6-3 . CASSFTYEQYF
TRBV27 . CASSFGRLSNEQFF
TRBV7-2 few CASSLTSLDYEQYF
TRBV13 . CASSRLRLGGETQYF
TRBV19 . CASSLQGFEQPQHF
TRBV9 . CASSVHPQNSGNTIYF
TRBV15 . CATSREGSPVYEQYF
TRBV6-5 . CASSRLVAGDYGYTF
TRBV11-2 . CASSRRGSARGWQFF
TRBV6-6 . CASSYSVQISNQPQHF
TRBV7-2 . CASSLGGLAGEQETQYF
TRBV7-4 . CASSLEAGGLNQPQHF
TRBV23-1 . CASRPRTGGLKAFF
TRBV6-5 . CASSYSGQGNRYF
TRBV27 . CASSLFRGAGDATEAFF
TRBV5-5 . CASSLVRGATGELFF
TRBV10-3 . CAISGEPSGNTIYF
TRBV14 . CASGPSGAGYGYTF
TRBV12-3/TRBV12-4 . CASSLGQGYGYTF
TRBV24-1 . CATSDLSGGAFDTQYF
TRBV7-9 few CASSLNRDNEQFF
TRBV6-5 . CASKITTNTGELFF
TRBV19 . CASSIRGHGELFF
TRBV25-1 . CASSERADSRYGYTF
TRBV28 . CASSRLLAGDTDTQYF
TRBV6-4 . CASSPGQGKAFF
TRBV5-1 . CASSLELAGGQETQYF
TRBV29-1 . CSVEPRLAVRTQYF
TRBV29-1 . CSAKTRASTDTQYF
TRBV10-3 . CAISELGQGNYGYTF
TRBV28 . CASTGEEQYF
TRBV7-2 . CASSLDGSRVHF
TRBV13 . CASSPRTSGGDQKGTDTQYF
TRBV5-4 . CASSLGQTQETQYF
TRBV6-4 . CASPRPGTGNYGYTF
TRBV27 . CASRTTSGGSYNEQFF
TRBV19 few CASSRPYSNQPQHF
TRBV9 . CASSARGSGDEQYF
TRBV7-8 . CASSLSRGAGVQPQHF
TRBV5-4 . CASSFSAGTDTQYF
TRBV7-6 . CASSPTPGGATRIKNEKLFF
TRBV20-1 . CSASGRAAYGYTF
TRBV5-1 . CASSFGYDEQYF
TRBV7-3 . CASSSDRGSYNEQFF
TRBV28 . CASSFWGRTNTEAFF
TRBV5-1 . CASSLLAGGPADTQYF
TRBV5-4 few CASSNRGLANTGELFF
TRBV6-5 . CASSYIRDSNQPQHF
TRBV18 . CASSPKGGLGTEAFF
TRBV19 . CASSQGARFGYTF
TRBV6-5 . CASRAPDSYGYTF
TRBV7-3 . CASSPPGGRGNEQFF
TRBV20-1 once CSAHEFYEQYF